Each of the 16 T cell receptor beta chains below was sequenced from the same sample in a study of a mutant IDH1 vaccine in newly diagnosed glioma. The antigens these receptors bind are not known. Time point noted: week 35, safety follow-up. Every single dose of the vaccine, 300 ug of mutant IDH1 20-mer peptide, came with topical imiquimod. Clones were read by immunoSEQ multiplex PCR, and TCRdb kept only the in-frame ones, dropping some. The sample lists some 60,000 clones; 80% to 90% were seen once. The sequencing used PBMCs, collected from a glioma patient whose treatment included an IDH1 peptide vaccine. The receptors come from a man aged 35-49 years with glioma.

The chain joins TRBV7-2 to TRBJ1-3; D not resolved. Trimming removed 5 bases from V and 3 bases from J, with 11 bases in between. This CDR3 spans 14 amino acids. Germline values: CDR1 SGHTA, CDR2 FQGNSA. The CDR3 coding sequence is TGTGCCAGCAGCCCGCGGGATATTGGAAACACCATATATTTT. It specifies CASSPRDIGNTIYF.

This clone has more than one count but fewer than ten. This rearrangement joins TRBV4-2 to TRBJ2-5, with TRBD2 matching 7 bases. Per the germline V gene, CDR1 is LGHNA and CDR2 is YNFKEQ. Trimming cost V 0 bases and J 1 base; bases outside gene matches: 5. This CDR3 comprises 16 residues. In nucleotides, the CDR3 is TGTGCCAGCAGCCAAGATGGTAGCGGGTCCCAAGAGACCCAGTACTTC. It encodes CASSQDGSGSQETQYF.

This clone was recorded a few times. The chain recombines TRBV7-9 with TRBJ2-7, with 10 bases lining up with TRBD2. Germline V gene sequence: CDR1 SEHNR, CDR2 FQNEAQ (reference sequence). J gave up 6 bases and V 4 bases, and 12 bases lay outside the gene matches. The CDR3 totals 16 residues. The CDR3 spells CASSSISSGRNLEQYF. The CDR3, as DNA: TGTGCCAGCAGCTCCATCTCTAGCGGGAGAAATCTCGAGCAGTACTTC.

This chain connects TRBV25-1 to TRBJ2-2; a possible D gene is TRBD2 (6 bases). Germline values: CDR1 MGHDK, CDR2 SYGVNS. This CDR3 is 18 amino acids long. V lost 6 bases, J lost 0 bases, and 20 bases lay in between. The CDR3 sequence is CASRGDLGGIANTGELFF. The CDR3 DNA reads TGTGCCAGCAGGGGGGACCTTGGAGGGATCGCGAACACCGGGGAGCTGTTTTTT.

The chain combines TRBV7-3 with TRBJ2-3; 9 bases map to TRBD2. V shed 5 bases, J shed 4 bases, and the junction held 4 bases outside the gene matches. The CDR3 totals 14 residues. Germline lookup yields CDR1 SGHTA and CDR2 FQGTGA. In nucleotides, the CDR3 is TGTGCCAGCAGCCGTAGCGGGAGCTCAGATACGCAGTATTTT. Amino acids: CASSRSGSSDTQYF.

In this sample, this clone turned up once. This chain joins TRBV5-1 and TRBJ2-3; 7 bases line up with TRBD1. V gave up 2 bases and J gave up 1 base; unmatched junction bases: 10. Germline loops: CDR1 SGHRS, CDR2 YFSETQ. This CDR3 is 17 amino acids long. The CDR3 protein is CASSFEQGIYGTDTQYF. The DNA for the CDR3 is TGCGCCAGCAGCTTCGAACAGGGGATCTATGGCACAGATACGCAGTATTTT.

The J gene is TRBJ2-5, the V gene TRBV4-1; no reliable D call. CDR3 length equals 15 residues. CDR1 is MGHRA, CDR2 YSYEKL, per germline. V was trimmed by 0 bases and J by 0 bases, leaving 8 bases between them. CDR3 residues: CASSQEGWYQETQYF. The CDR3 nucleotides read TGCGCCAGCAGCCAAGAAGGGTGGTACCAAGAGACCCAGTACTTC.

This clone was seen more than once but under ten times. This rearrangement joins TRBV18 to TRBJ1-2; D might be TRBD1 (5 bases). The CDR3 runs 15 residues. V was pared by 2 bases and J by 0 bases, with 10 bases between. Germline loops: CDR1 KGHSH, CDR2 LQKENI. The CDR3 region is CASSPRQRSNYGYTF. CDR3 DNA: TGTGCCAGCTCACCAAGACAGAGGTCTAACTATGGCTACACCTTC.

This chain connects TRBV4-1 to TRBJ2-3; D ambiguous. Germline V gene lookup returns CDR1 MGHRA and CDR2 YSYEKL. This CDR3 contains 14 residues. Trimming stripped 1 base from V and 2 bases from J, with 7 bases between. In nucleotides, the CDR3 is TGCGCCAGCAGCCAAGTAGTTACCACAGATACGCAGTATTTT. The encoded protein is CASSQVVTTDTQYF.

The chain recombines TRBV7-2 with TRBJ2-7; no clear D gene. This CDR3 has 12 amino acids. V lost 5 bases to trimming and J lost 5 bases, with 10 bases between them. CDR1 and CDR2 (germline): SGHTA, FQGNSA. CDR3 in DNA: TGTGCCAGCAGCCCCTTTAGGGACGAGCAGTACTTC. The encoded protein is CASSPFRDEQYF.

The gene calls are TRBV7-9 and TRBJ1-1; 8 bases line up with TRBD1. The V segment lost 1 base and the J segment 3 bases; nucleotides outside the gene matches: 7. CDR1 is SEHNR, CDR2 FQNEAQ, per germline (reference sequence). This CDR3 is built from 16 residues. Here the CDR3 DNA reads TGTGCCAGCAGCTTAGTGGCCAGGGGGCCTCACACTGAAGCTTTCTTT. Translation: CASSLVARGPHTEAFF.

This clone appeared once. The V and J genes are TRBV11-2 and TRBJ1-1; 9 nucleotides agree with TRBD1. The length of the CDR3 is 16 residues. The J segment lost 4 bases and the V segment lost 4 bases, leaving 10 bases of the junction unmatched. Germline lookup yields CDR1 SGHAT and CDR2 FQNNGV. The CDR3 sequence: CASSSSGTGFRTEAFF. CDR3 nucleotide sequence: TGTGCCAGCAGCTCGTCAGGGACAGGGTTTCGCACTGAAGCTTTCTTT. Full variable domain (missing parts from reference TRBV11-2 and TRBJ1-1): EAGVAQSPRYKIIEKRQSVAFWCNPISGHATLYWYQQILGQGPKLLIQFQNNGVVDDSQLPKDRFSAERLKGVDSTLKIQPAKLEDSAVYLCASSSSGTGFRTEAFFGQGTRLTVV.

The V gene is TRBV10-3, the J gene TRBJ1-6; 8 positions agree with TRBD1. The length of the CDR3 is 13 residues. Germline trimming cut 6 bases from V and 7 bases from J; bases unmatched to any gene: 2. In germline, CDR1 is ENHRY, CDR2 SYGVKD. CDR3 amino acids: CAIRGQGNSPLHF. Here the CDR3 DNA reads TGTGCCATCAGAGGACAGGGAAATTCACCCCTCCACTTT.

Here the CDR3 DNA reads TGTGCCAGCAGTTTTTGGACAGGATACCCCTACGAGCAGTACTTC. This encodes CASSFWTGYPYEQYF. V gene TRBV27 combines with J gene TRBJ2-7; TRBD1 matches at 7 bases. This CDR3 comprises 15 residues. The trim removed 3 bases at V and 2 bases at J, leaving 7 bases unmatched. Per the germline V gene, CDR1 is MNHEY and CDR2 is SMNVEV (reference sequence).

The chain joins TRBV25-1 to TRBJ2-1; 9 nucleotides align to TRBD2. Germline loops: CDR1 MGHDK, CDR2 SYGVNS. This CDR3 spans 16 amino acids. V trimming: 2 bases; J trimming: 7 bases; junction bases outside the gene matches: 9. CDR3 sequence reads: CASSERGSGRRNEQFF. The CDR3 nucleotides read TGTGCCAGCAGTGAAAGGGGTAGCGGGAGAAGGAATGAGCAGTTCTTC.

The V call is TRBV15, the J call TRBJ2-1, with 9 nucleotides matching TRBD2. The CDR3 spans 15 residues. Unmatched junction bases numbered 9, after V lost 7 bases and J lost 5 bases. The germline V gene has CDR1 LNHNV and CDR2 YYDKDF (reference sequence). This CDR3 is CATTRTRGGHNEQFF. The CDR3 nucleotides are TGTGCCACCACACGGACGCGGGGGGGACACAATGAGCAGTTCTTC.